A single sample is the source of the 11 T cell receptor beta chains below, sequenced in a study of blood T cell repertoires in COVID-19. The assay was immunoSEQ multiplex PCR, and TCRdb's table has in-frame clones only and misses some. This table has over 120,000 clones, 65% to 85% appearing once. The sequenced material came from peripheral blood. Source of these receptors: a woman in her fifties or sixties with acute or convalescent COVID-19.

The chain couples TRBV30 to TRBJ1-5, with 7 bases that match TRBD1. Losses at the gene ends were 3 bases for V and 6 bases for J; bases not matched to a gene: 5. CDR3 length: 13 residues. Germline CDR1 is GTSNPN and CDR2 is SVGIG (reference sequence). This CDR3 is CAWSTGDGQPQHF. The CDR3 region has the DNA TGTGCCTGGAGCACAGGGGATGGTCAGCCCCAGCATTTT.

This sequence joins TRBV19 and TRBJ2-7, with 9 bases identical to TRBD2. This CDR3 is 14 amino acids long. The trim removed 3 bases at V and 4 bases at J, leaving 4 bases unmatched. CDR1 and CDR2 (germline): LNHDA, SQIVND (reference sequence). The CDR3 DNA reads as TGTGCCAGTAGTATCCGAGCGGGAGGTTACGAGCAGTACTTC. Its protein product is CASSIRAGGYEQYF.

J is TRBJ1-2 and V is TRBV24-1, with D maybe TRBD1 (5 bases). CDR3 size: 18 residues. Trimming stripped 8 bases from V and 2 bases from J, with 26 bases between. Germline values: CDR1 KGHDR, CDR2 SFDVKD. The CDR3 nucleotides read TGTGCCACCACAAAGCGGGGCAGGGAGGCCGTAGGAAACTATGGCTACACCTTC. Protein: CATTKRGREAVGNYGYTF.

The chain has TRBV19 and TRBJ2-7, with 9 bases lining up with TRBD1. The CDR3 is 14 amino acids. From germline, CDR1 is LNHDA and CDR2 SQIVND (reference sequence). Trimming took 6 bases from V and 3 from J; bases not matched to a gene: 6. CDR3 sequence reads: CASRAGTGNYEQYF. The DNA for the CDR3 is TGTGCCAGTAGGGCCGGGACAGGGAACTACGAGCAGTACTTC. Filled out from reference TRBV19 and TRBJ2-7, the complete variable domain reads DGGITQSPKYLFRKEGQNVTLSCEQNLNHDAMYWYRQDPGQGLRLIYYSQIVNDFQKGDIAEGYSVSREKKESFPLTVTSAQKNPTAFYLCASRAGTGNYEQYFGPGTRLTVT.

This clone was seen once. The V and J genes are TRBV5-1 and TRBJ2-1, with D possibly being TRBD1 (7 bases). CDR1 SGHRS and CDR2 YFSETQ come from the germline V gene. V lost 0 bases to trimming and J lost 7 bases, with 14 bases between them. The CDR3 consists of 15 residues. CDR3 protein: CASSLVQGGANEQFF. In nucleotides, the CDR3 is TGCGCCAGCAGCTTGGTCCAGGGGGGAGCGAATGAGCAGTTCTTC. The complete variable domain, with remaining parts taken from reference TRBV5-1 and TRBJ2-1, reads KAGVTQTPRYLIKTRGQQVTLSCSPISGHRSVSWYQQTPGQGLQFLFEYFSETQRNKGNFPGRFSGRQFSNSRSEMNVSTLELGDSALYLCASSLVQGGANEQFFGPGTRLTVL.

For the CDR3, the DNA is TGTGCCAGCTCACCACCAGGGCAGGGGGCAAACGAGCAGTACTTC. It yields the protein CASSPPGQGANEQYF. This chain uses TRBV18 with TRBJ2-7; 8 nucleotides line up with TRBD1. Trimming cost V 0 bases and J 5 bases; bases outside gene matches: 6. CDR3 length equals 15 residues. Per germline, CDR1 KGHSH and CDR2 LQKENI.

This chain links TRBV4-1 with TRBJ1-5; no clear D gene. In germline, CDR1 is MGHRA, CDR2 YSYEKL. V was cut by 0 bases and J by 4 bases, with 7 bases left in between. The CDR3 covers 14 residues. CDR3 sequence: CASSQDRRNQPQHF. The CDR3 region has the DNA TGCGCCAGCAGCCAAGACAGGAGGAATCAGCCCCAGCATTTT.

This clone was seen a handful of times. The rearrangement links TRBV19 to TRBJ1-1, with TRBD1 matching over 8 bases. Trimming removed 6 bases from V and 4 bases from J; junction bases left unmatched: 10. This CDR3 comprises 15 residues. Germline loops: CDR1 LNHDA, CDR2 SQIVND (reference sequence). Here the CDR3 DNA reads TGTGCCAGTAGCCCCATCAGGGGGCTTGGCACTGAAGCTTTCTTT. It specifies CASSPIRGLGTEAFF.

The chain links TRBV24-1 to TRBJ1-5; possibly TRBD1 for D (5 bases). CDR3 length equals 16 residues. CDR1 and CDR2 (germline): KGHDR, SFDVKD. Deletions cut 5 bases from V and 0 bases from J, with 13 bases between. The CDR3 here is CATSGGGTYSNQPQHF. CDR3 sequence (DNA): TGTGCCACCAGTGGGGGAGGGACGTATAGCAATCAGCCCCAGCATTTT.

The chain is built from TRBV4-1 and TRBJ1-4; 7 nucleotides agree with TRBD1. Germline loops: CDR1 MGHRA, CDR2 YSYEKL. The CDR3 is 14 residues long. V shed 4 bases, J shed 5 bases, and the junction held 4 bases outside the gene matches. CDR3 amino acids: CASSLEGANEKLFF. CDR3 in DNA: TGCGCCAGCAGCCTTGAGGGGGCCAATGAAAAACTGTTTTTT.

The chain joins TRBV6-6 to TRBJ1-4; D possibly corresponds to TRBD1 (5 bases). This CDR3 contains 16 residues. The V end was cut by 0 bases, the J end by 8 bases, with 16 bases between. Germline CDR1 is MNHNY and CDR2 is SVGAGI (reference sequence). In DNA, the CDR3 is TGTGCCAGCAGTTACTCTAAGGGGCAGCTTGGGGAAAAACTGTTTTTT. Translated: CASSYSKGQLGEKLFF.